Shown below are 20 T cell receptor beta chains from a single sample sequenced in a study of blood T cell repertoires in COVID-19. TCRdb's table, derived via immunoSEQ multiplex PCR, lists solely in-frame clones and lacks some. The repertoire holds more than 100,000 clones, with around three quarters as singletons. Source material: peripheral blood. These receptors originate from a woman aged 80 or older with acute or convalescent COVID-19.

The chain couples TRBV6-6 to TRBJ2-7; D perhaps matches TRBD1 (5 bases). The CDR3 has 11 amino acids. Per germline, CDR1 MNHNY and CDR2 SVGAGI (reference sequence). V was cut by 4 bases and J by 6 bases, with 7 bases left in between. This chain's CDR3 is CASSSGFEQYF. In DNA form, the CDR3 reads TGTGCCAGCAGTTCAGGGTTCGAGCAGTACTTC.

V and J are TRBV4-1 and TRBJ2-1, with 9 bases lining up with TRBD2. Per germline, CDR1 MGHRA and CDR2 YSYEKL. V shed 0 bases, J shed 6 bases, and the junction held 12 bases outside the gene matches. The length of the CDR3 is 18 residues. The DNA for the CDR3 is TGCGCCAGCAGCCAAGACAAAGCGAGACTAGCGGCTGTCAATGAGCAGTTCTTC. Translating it yields CASSQDKARLAAVNEQFF.

J is TRBJ1-3 and V is TRBV28; the D is unclear. Germline CDR1 is MDHEN and CDR2 is SYDVKM. Trimming took 5 bases from V and 0 from J, leaving 11 bases between them. This CDR3 contains 15 residues. This CDR3 is CASSPPPGSGNTIYF. The CDR3 DNA is TGTGCCAGCAGTCCCCCCCCGGGCTCTGGAAACACCATATATTTT.

The gene calls are TRBV6-6 and TRBJ1-6; 9 nucleotides agree with TRBD1. The CDR3 has 17 residues. Trimming cost V 5 bases and J 7 bases; bases outside gene matches: 12. CDR1 MNHNY and CDR2 SVGAGI come from the germline V gene (reference sequence). CDR3 in amino acids: CASSLRQGVGRNSPLHF. Written as DNA, the CDR3 is TGTGCCAGCAGTCTGCGACAGGGGGTCGGACGGAATTCACCCCTCCACTTT.

The CDR3 coding sequence is TGTGCCAGCAGTCTCAGGGTACAGCCCCAGCATTTT. Protein product: CASSLRVQPQHF. The J gene is TRBJ1-5, the V gene TRBV12-3 or TRBV12-4, with D possibly being TRBD1 (5 bases). The CDR3 is 12 residues long. Deletions cut 5 bases from V and 7 bases from J, with 9 bases between.

This chain connects TRBV12-3 or TRBV12-4 to TRBJ1-4; the D is unclear. The CDR3 loop spans 13 amino acids. V lost 3 bases, J lost 8 bases, and 10 bases lay in between. CDR3 bases: TGTGCCAGCAGTTTCCCCCCGGGGGAAAAACTGTTTTTT. It encodes CASSFPPGEKLFF.

This chain joins TRBV23-1 and TRBJ1-4; TRBD1 might be the D (5 bases). TRBV23-1 is assigned to the ORF class and has an uncertain function. There are 18 residues in the CDR3. Trimming shortened V by 1 base and J by 6 bases, and 21 bases separated the two germline ends. Here the CDR3 reads CASSQYVRPGLKYEKLFF. The CDR3 bases are TGCGCCAGCAGTCAATACGTCCGGCCAGGGTTAAAATATGAAAAACTGTTTTTT.

The genes are TRBV24-1 and TRBJ2-3, with 8 bases lining up with TRBD1. CDR1 is KGHDR, CDR2 SFDVKD, per germline. The CDR3 loop spans 16 amino acids. V shed 5 bases, J shed 0 bases, and the junction held 6 bases outside the gene matches. CDR3 in amino acids: CATSAGDRGSTDTQYF. CDR3 in DNA: TGTGCCACCAGTGCCGGAGACAGGGGCAGCACAGATACGCAGTATTTT.

The J gene is TRBJ1-2, the V gene TRBV28; D possibly corresponds to TRBD1 (5 bases). The CDR3 totals 12 residues. V lost 9 bases and J lost 8, with 16 bases in between. Germline CDR1 MDHEN, CDR2 SYDVKM. CDR3 DNA: TGTGCCAGTTCGCTCAGGGATTACGGCTACACCTTC. This codes for CASSLRDYGYTF.

This clone came up a few times. The rearrangement uses TRBV5-5 and TRBJ2-3; D unclear. V shed 0 bases and J shed 4 bases, with 12 bases lying between them. CDR1 SGHKS and CDR2 YYEKEE come from the germline V gene (reference sequence). This CDR3 spans 15 amino acids. This chain's CDR3 is CASSLANSPADTQYF. DNA of the CDR3: TGTGCCAGCAGCTTGGCTAACAGCCCTGCAGATACGCAGTATTTT.

The table lists this clone with a count of one. The chain combines TRBV6-5 with TRBJ1-2, with 7 positions matching TRBD1. There are 16 residues in the CDR3. The trim removed 0 bases at V and 5 bases at J, leaving 9 bases unmatched. CDR1 is MNHEY, CDR2 SVGAGI, per germline. The CDR3 here is CASSYSRDRALYGYTF. The CDR3 DNA sequence: TGTGCCAGCAGTTACTCGAGAGACAGGGCCCTATATGGCTACACCTTC.

J is TRBJ2-1 and V is TRBV19, with TRBD1 matching over 9 bases. J was trimmed by 6 bases and V by 11 bases; bases with no gene match: 14. The V gene's germline CDR1 is LNHDA and CDR2 SQIVND (reference sequence). This CDR3 spans 15 amino acids. The DNA for the CDR3 is TGTGCCTCCTCCACCACCGGGACAGGGATCAATGAGCAGTTCTTC. Protein: CASSTTGTGINEQFF.

V and J are TRBV19 and TRBJ2-3; a possible D gene is TRBD2 (5 bases). Germline assignment: CDR1 LNHDA and CDR2 SQIVND (reference sequence). Trimming shortened V by 1 base and J by 0 bases, and 5 bases separated the two germline ends. The CDR3 is 14 amino acids. CDR3 bases: TGTGCCAGTAGTATAGCGGGAAGCACAGATACGCAGTATTTT. This translates into CASSIAGSTDTQYF.

This rearrangement joins TRBV4-2 to TRBJ2-7; 10 positions match TRBD2. The J segment lost 2 bases and the V segment lost 0 bases, leaving 1 base of the junction unmatched. CDR1 and CDR2 from the germline V gene are LGHNA and YNFKEQ. The CDR3 contains 15 residues. The CDR3 DNA reads TGTGCCAGCAGCCAAGAACTAGCGGGGACCTACGAGCAGTACTTC. Amino acid sequence: CASSQELAGTYEQYF.

This clone was seen a handful of times. This chain uses TRBV5-1 with TRBJ1-1; D is unclear. The CDR3 has 14 amino acids. Trimming removed 1 base from V and 4 bases from J, with 11 bases in between. Germline V gene data show CDR1 as SGHRS and CDR2 as YFSETQ. DNA of the CDR3: TGCGCCAGCAGCTTGTACCCCACGGGCACTGAAGCTTTCTTT. This encodes CASSLYPTGTEAFF.

The J gene is TRBJ2-3, the V gene TRBV4-2, with D possibly being TRBD2 (5 bases). The germline CDR1 and CDR2 sequences are LGHNA and YNFKEQ. Trimming pared 4 bases from V and 3 bases from J, leaving 17 bases between. The CDR3 totals 16 residues. The CDR3 DNA sequence: TGTGCCAGCAGCCCCAGGTTACGGGGAGCAACAGATACGCAGTATTTT. Its translation is CASSPRLRGATDTQYF.

The rearrangement uses TRBV11-3 and TRBJ2-7; D is possibly TRBD2 (6 bases). Trimming removed 1 base at V and 3 bases at J, with 13 bases between. This CDR3 region has 15 residues. The V gene's germline CDR1 is SGHNT and CDR2 YENEEA. The DNA for the CDR3 is TGTGCCAGCAGCTTAGTTGGAGGGGCCGACTACGAGCAGTACTTC. Residues: CASSLVGGADYEQYF.

V usage is TRBV18 and J usage is TRBJ1-1; TRBD1 agrees at 7 bases. This CDR3 is built from 15 residues. Germline CDR1 KGHSH, CDR2 LQKENI. Trimming removed 5 bases from V and 4 bases from J; junction bases left unmatched: 10. The CDR3 DNA follows: TGTGCCAGCTCATCACAGACAGGGAGAGTCACTGAAGCTTTCTTT. It codes for CASSSQTGRVTEAFF.

There are a few counts of this clone. The chain employs TRBV7-2 and TRBJ1-2, with D possibly being TRBD1 (6 bases). V lost 5 bases and J 0 bases, leaving 10 bases between the germline ends. Germline V gene sequence: CDR1 SGHTA, CDR2 FQGNSA. CDR3 length: 14 amino acids. Here the CDR3 DNA reads TGTGCCAGCAGCCCCTGGACAGCTAACTATGGCTACACCTTC. This codes for CASSPWTANYGYTF.

V usage is TRBV7-9 and J usage is TRBJ2-2, with TRBD2 matching 10 bases. Germline CDR1 SEHNR, CDR2 FQNEAQ (reference sequence). This CDR3 spans 15 amino acids. V was pared by 6 bases and J by 3 bases, with 4 bases of the junction left unmatched. The CDR3 DNA reads TGTGCCAGCAGTTTACTAGCGGGGCACACCGGGGAGCTGTTTTTT. It yields the protein CASSLLAGHTGELFF.